This is a list of T cell receptor beta chains from one sample in a study of Graves' ophthalmopathy and Graves' hyperthyroidism. One entry per CDR3 protein results from TCRdb running MiXCR on the multiplex PCR reads. Counted here are 1 million to 1.3 million distinct CDR3 sequences, 36% occurring once; the ten biggest clones make up around 10%. Sequencing was carried out using peripheral blood or thyroid tissue (not recorded which). The receptors were gathered from an adult man with Graves' hyperthyroidism. CDR3s include the opening cysteine and the closing phenylalanine or tryptophan. Each record gives: CDR3 length, D gene, V gene, CDR3 protein. A D gene is named only where the DNA matches it firmly.

>14|TRBD1|TRBV12-3/TRBV12-4
CASGDQGAQETQYF
>13|NA|TRBV20-1
CSVSDSVYYEQYF
>14|TRBD1|TRBV29-1
CSVSDRGWTDTQYF
>15|NA|TRBV9
CASSVADQINEKLFF
>15|NA|TRBV7-2
CASSLRSEVSYEQYF
>14|NA|TRBV29-1
CSAKMGSGGNTIYF
>17|NA|TRBV5-1
CASSLDGAWFSGNTIYF
>15|NA|TRBV11-2
CASSPGWGLGYGYTF
>14|NA|TRBV9
CASSPDVDNCGYTF
>13|NA|TRBV7-9
CATRGTTNYEQYF
>14|TRBD1|TRBV20-1
CSATYTGQGNTIYF
>13|TRBD2|TRBV7-9
CASSPQGGQPQYF
>17|TRBD1|TRBV12-3/TRBV12-4
CASSRTEGQGVVETQYF
>16|NA|TRBV4-2
CASSQDKQDTNYGYTF
>14|NA|TRBV29-1
CSVTPAGRGYEQYF
>15|NA|TRBV6-5
CASSSRVPNTGELFF
>12|NA|TRBV5-1
CASREGELEQYF
>14|NA|TRBV7-2
CASSQAVQGYEQYF
>18|NA|TRBV7-2
CASSSIQLTGPIQETQYF
>14|NA|TRBV7-9
CASSLAKGGSTQYF
>16|TRBD1|TRBV11-2
CASSLQTGTGGVTQYF
>18|NA|TRBV25-1
CASSLSAGWVQDNYGYTF
>16|NA|TRBV7-2
CASSPQREISGNTIYF
>15|TRBD2|TRBV12-3/TRBV12-4
CASSQGLAGSDTQYF
>16|TRBD1|TRBV7-4
CASSQMEGQGNQPQHF
>12|NA|TRBV14
CASSRGRWPQHF
>15|TRBD1|TRBV12-3/TRBV12-4
CASSYRDRSNQPQHF
>18|NA|TRBV6-6
CASSYSSLGSPGNQPQHF
>14|NA|TRBV7-2
CASSQAGLNTEAFF
>13|NA|TRBV6-5
CASSGAYNQPQHF
>14|NA|TRBV11-2
CASSLGHVETEAFF
>13|NA|TRBV7-9
CASSASNSYEQYF
>12|NA|TRBV4-3
CASSRSGGEQFF
>17|NA|TRBV19
CASSIQDPAEAPYGYTF
>14|NA|TRBV7-2
CASSPSIGTYEQYF
>16|NA|TRBV7-9
CASSLEAGSVVDTQYF
>14|NA|TRBV10-3
CAISLREGSQPQHF
>15|TRBD1|TRBV9
CASSTGTGFYSPLHF
>16|NA|TRBV7-6
CASSLVQVGRTGELFF
>11|TRBD1|TRBV6-5
CASSYRGTGIF
>15|NA|TRBV14
CASSQDLRPNTEAFF
>13|NA|TRBV20-1
CSARTWTSGEGTF
>13|TRBD1|TRBV29-1
CSVVGQGSYGYTF